A selection of T cell receptor beta chains follows, all from one sample in a study of blood T cell repertoires in COVID-19. Measured with immunoSEQ multiplex PCR; TCRdb has only the in-frame clones, and not every one. The sample has 200,000 to 250,000 clones, about 83% seen once. Material: peripheral blood. These TCRs come from a human donor in a cohort sampled during active COVID-19. Each CDR3 is given with its conserved first and last residue. Fields, in order: clone size, J gene, CDR3 length, V gene, D gene, CDR3 DNA, CDR3 protein. D genes are given only for firm matches. For some rows the clone size is stated as once, few or many, or as a class when expanded; others skip it.

-,TRBJ2-7,15,TRBV21-1,-,TGTGCCAGCAGCAAATGGCCAGGGACAGGCTACGAGCAGTACTTC,CASSKWPGTGYEQYF
few,TRBJ1-1,13,TRBV20-1,-,TGCAGTGCTAGTTCGACAGCTAACACTGAAGCTTTCTTT,CSASSTANTEAFF
-,TRBJ2-5,14,TRBV6-6,-,TGTGCCAGCAGCCCCGACAGGTTCCAAGAGACCCAGTACTTC,CASSPDRFQETQYF
-,TRBJ2-7,13,TRBV6-1,-,TGTGCCAGCAGTGAAGCGCTTAGAGGCGAGCAGTACTTC,CASSEALRGEQYF
-,TRBJ1-5,15,TRBV27,TRBD1,TGTGCCAGCAGCCGAACAGGGGTTTTTCGTCAGCCCCAGCATTTT,CASSRTGVFRQPQHF
-,TRBJ2-7,12,TRBV25-1,-,TGTGCCAGCAGTGAACCTCCTAACGAGCAGTACTTC,CASSEPPNEQYF
-,TRBJ1-2,17,TRBV4-1,TRBD1,TGCGCCAGCAGCCGACTTCTTATACAGGGGCGAAAGGATGGCTACACCTTC,CASSRLLIQGRKDGYTF
-,TRBJ2-5,13,TRBV19,TRBD1,TGTGCCAGTAGTTCCCCAGGGGGAGAGACCCAGTACTTC,CASSSPGGETQYF
few,TRBJ1-2,14,TRBV5-8,TRBD1,TGTGCCAGCAGCTTAAGACAGGGGGTCTATGGCTACACCTTC,CASSLRQGVYGYTF
-,TRBJ1-3,13,TRBV5-1,-,TGCGCCAGCAGTGAGGATTCTGGAAACACCATATATTTT,CASSEDSGNTIYF
-,TRBJ2-7,13,TRBV6-5,-,TGTGCCAGCAGCCCGGGAGACGGCTACGAGCAGTACTTC,CASSPGDGYEQYF
-,TRBJ1-2,16,TRBV12-5,-,TGTGCTAGTGGTTTTAAGGACAGTACTTCGCTCTATGGCTACACCTTC,CASGFKDSTSLYGYTF
-,TRBJ1-6,15,TRBV5-4,TRBD1,TGTGCCAGCAGCTTGGGCGGGACAGGGATTTCACCCCTCCACTTT,CASSLGGTGISPLHF
once,TRBJ2-2,15,TRBV2,TRBD2,TGTGCCAGCAACCGACTAGCGGGGGATATCGGGGAGCTGTTTTTT,CASNRLAGDIGELFF
few,TRBJ1-6,19,TRBV24-1,TRBD1,TGTGCCACCAGTGATCCACGGGACAGGAGGGACCAATACAATTCACCCCTCCACTTT,CATSDPRDRRDQYNSPLHF
-,TRBJ2-3,15,TRBV10-1,TRBD1,TGCGCCAGCAGTCGGGACAGGGGGCGGACAGATACGCAGTATTTT,CASSRDRGRTDTQYF
-,TRBJ1-6,14,TRBV4-2,TRBD1,TGTGCCAGCAGCCAACCGGACAGGGGATCACCCCTCCACTTT,CASSQPDRGSPLHF
-,TRBJ1-1,16,TRBV11-2,TRBD1,TGTGCCAGCAGCTTATGGGGACAGACAGAGAACACTGAAGCTTTCTTT,CASSLWGQTENTEAFF
few,TRBJ2-7,11,TRBV29-1,-,TGCAGCGTTGCTGGAGGGGGCTCACTGTACTTC,CSVAGGGSLYF
-,TRBJ1-1,13,TRBV28,-,TGTGCCAGCAGTTTCGAGGGTAACACTGAAGCTTTCTTT,CASSFEGNTEAFF
few,TRBJ1-3,14,TRBV11-2,-,TGTGCCAGCAGTGGACTGCACTCTGGAAACACCATATATTTT,CASSGLHSGNTIYF
few,TRBJ2-6,14,TRBV29-1,-,TGCAGCGTTGGGAAGGGGCCCGGGGCCAACGTCCTGACTTTC,CSVGKGPGANVLTF
-,TRBJ1-1,14,TRBV21-1,-,TGTGCCAGCAGCAAATCGGTCAGGGGCACTGAAGCTTTCTTT,CASSKSVRGTEAFF
-,TRBJ1-2,13,TRBV20-1,-,TGCAGTGCTAGTGTCGGCCAGGGCTATGGCTACACCTTC,CSASVGQGYGYTF
-,TRBJ1-5,15,TRBV6-4,TRBD1,TGTGCCAGCAGTGAGACAGGGGGGGACAATCAGCCCCAGCATTTT,CASSETGGDNQPQHF
many,TRBJ1-2,14,TRBV10-3,-,TGTGCCATCAGTGAGTCAGGGGATAACTATGGCTACACCTTC,CAISESGDNYGYTF
-,TRBJ2-5,13,TRBV10-3,-,TGTGCCATCAGTGAAGGAGGGAAAGAGACCCAGTACTTC,CAISEGGKETQYF
-,TRBJ2-4,14,TRBV5-1,TRBD1,TGCGCCAGCAGCACCGGACAGGGAAGAAACATTCAGTACTTC,CASSTGQGRNIQYF
-,TRBJ1-6,13,TRBV3-1/TRBV3-2,-,TGTGCCAGCAGCTCTACAGGGAATTCACCCCTCCACTTT,CASSSTGNSPLHF
once,TRBJ2-3,16,TRBV29-1,TRBD2,TGCAGCGTTGCCCAGACTAGCGGGGGATTCACAGATACGCAGTATTTT,CSVAQTSGGFTDTQYF
-,TRBJ2-1,16,TRBV27,TRBD2,TGTGCCAGCAGGCCAGAGAGGGAGGGTAGCTACCATGAGCAGTTCTTC,CASRPEREGSYHEQFF
few,TRBJ2-7,12,TRBV2,-,TGTGCCAGCAGTGAGTCGTCCTACGAGCAGTACTTC,CASSESSYEQYF
few,TRBJ1-1,13,TRBV12-3/TRBV12-4,-,TGTGCCAGCAGTTCCACAGGGAACACTGAAGCTTTCTTT,CASSSTGNTEAFF
once,TRBJ2-7,16,TRBV11-2,TRBD1,TGTGCCAGCAGCCAGACGTTCGACAGGGGGCCACGGGAGCAGTACTTC,CASSQTFDRGPREQYF
-,TRBJ2-5,16,TRBV7-2,TRBD2,TGTGCCAGCAGCATAAAGCGGGAGTGGGCCGCGCAGACCCAGTACTTC,CASSIKREWAAQTQYF
-,TRBJ1-1,13,TRBV5-1,-,TGCGCCAGCAGCTTGGGACAGGACACTGAAGCTTTCTTT,CASSLGQDTEAFF
-,TRBJ1-5,14,TRBV10-3,-,TGTGCCATCAGTGAGGGGCAGAGTAATCAGCCCCAGCATTTT,CAISEGQSNQPQHF
-,TRBJ2-1,19,TRBV15,TRBD1,TGTGCCACCAGCAGACGATACGGGACAGAAAAAAGCTCCTACAATGAGCAGTTCTTC,CATSRRYGTEKSSYNEQFF